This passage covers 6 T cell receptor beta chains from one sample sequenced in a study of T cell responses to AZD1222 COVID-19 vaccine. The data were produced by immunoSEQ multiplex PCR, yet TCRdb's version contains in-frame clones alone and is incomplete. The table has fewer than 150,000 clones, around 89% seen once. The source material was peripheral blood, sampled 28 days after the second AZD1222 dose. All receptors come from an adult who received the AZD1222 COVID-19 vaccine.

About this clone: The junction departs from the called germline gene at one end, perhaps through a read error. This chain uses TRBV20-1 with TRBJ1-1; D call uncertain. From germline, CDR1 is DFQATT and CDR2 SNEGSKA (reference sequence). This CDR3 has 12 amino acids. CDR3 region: CSASRSSHNPSF. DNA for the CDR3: TGCAGTGCTAGTAGGTCCTCTCACAACCCCTCCTTT.

The chain's CDR3 is CASSEGTGLLNQPQHF. For the CDR3, the DNA is TGTGCCAGCAGTGAAGGGACAGGGTTACTCAATCAGCCCCAGCATTTT. The chain links TRBV6-1 to TRBJ1-5; the match to TRBD1 covers 8 bases. Germline assignment: CDR1 MNHNS and CDR2 SASEGT. The CDR3 loop spans 16 amino acids. V lost 1 base and J lost 3; bases outside the gene matches: 5.

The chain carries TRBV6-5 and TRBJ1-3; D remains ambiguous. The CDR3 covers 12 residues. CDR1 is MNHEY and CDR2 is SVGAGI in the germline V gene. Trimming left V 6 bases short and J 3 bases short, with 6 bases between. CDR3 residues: CASSNNGNTIYF. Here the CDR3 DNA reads TGTGCCAGCAGCAACAATGGAAACACCATATATTTT.

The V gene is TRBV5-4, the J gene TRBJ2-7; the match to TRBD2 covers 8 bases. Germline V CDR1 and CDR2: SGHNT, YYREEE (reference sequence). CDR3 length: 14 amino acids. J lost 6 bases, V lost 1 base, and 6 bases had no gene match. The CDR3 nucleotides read TGTGCCAGCAGCTTGTTTAGCGGGAAAGGCGAGCAGTACTTC. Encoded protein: CASSLFSGKGEQYF.

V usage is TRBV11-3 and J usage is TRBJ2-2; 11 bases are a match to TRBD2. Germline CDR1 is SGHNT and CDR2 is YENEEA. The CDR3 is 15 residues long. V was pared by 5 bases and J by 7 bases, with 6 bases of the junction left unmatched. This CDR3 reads CASSTLAGAGGELFF. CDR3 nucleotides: TGTGCCAGCAGCACACTAGCGGGAGCTGGCGGGGAGCTGTTTTTT.

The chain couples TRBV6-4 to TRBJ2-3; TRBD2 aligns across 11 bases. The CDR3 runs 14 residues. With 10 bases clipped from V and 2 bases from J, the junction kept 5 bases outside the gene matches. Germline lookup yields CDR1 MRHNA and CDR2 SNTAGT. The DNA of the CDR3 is TGTGCCACCGGGACTAGCGGAGACACAGATACGCAGTATTTT. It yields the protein CATGTSGDTDTQYF.